The TCR beta chain under discussion was sequenced for a study of blood T cell repertoires in COVID-19. Study in general: Collection of acute and convalescent COVID-19 samples took place in the United States, Italy and Spain. From T cells, B-cell-depleted T cells, or PBMCs came the material, which was cDNA or gDNA.

This CDR3 is 17 amino acids long. Germline V gene sequence: CDR1 SGHRS, CDR2 YFSETQ. The V end was cut by 4 bases, the J end by 6 bases, with 23 bases between. In the authors' methods: Nucleated cell counts were estimated from reference gene primer amplification. Repertoires were generated with immunoSEQ multiplex PCR, while TCRdb's copy carries only in-frame clones and drops some. V, J and clone size reflect that table, while D and trimming were determined from the DNA. This table has over 100,000 clones, approximately 80% appearing once. This sequence originates from a woman aged 55-69 years with acute or convalescent COVID-19. This chain uses TRBV5-1 with TRBJ2-1; possible D gene TRBD2, 6 bases. The sequencing sample was made of peripheral blood. CDR3 sequence reads: CASSPSPGLARINEQFF. The CDR3, as DNA: TGCGCCAGCAGCCCCTCCCCGGGGCTAGCGCGAATCAATGAGCAGTTCTTC.